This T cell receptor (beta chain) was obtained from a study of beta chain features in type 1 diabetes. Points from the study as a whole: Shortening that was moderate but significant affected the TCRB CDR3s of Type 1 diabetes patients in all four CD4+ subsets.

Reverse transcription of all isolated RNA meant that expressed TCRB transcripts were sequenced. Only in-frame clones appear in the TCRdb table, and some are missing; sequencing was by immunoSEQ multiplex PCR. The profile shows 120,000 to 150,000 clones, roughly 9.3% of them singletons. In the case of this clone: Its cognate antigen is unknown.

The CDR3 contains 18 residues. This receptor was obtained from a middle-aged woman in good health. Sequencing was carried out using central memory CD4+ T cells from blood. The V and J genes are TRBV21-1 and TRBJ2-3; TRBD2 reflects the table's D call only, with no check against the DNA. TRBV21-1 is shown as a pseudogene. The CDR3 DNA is TGTGCCAGCACTGATCGACTAGCGGGTCCAAGGGGCACAGATACGCAGTATTTT. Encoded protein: CASTDRLAGPRGTDTQYF.